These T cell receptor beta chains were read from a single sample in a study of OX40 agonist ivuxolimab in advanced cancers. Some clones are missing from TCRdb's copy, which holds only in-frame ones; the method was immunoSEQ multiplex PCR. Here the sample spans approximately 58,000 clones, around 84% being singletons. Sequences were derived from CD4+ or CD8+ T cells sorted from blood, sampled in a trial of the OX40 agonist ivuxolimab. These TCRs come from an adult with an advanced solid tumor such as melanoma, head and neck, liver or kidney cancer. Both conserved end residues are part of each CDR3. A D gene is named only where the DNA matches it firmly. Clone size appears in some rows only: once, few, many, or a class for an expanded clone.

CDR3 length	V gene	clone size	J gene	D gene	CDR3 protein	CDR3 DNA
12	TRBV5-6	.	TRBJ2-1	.	CASSLGVDEQFF	TGTGCCAGCAGCTTAGGTGTGGATGAGCAGTTCTTC
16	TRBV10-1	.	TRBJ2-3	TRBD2	CASSESLAGGTDTQYF	TGCGCCAGCAGTGAGTCCCTAGCGGGAGGCACAGATACGCAGTATTTT
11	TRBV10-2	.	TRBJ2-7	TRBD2	CASSPGGEQYF	TGCGCCAGTAGCCCGGGAGGAGAGCAGTACTTC
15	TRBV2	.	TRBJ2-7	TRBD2	CASSPKTSGSYEQYF	TGTGCCAGCAGCCCGAAGACTAGCGGCTCCTACGAGCAGTACTTC
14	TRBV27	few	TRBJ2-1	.	CASSFGTPYNEQFF	TGTGCCAGCAGTTTTGGGACACCCTACAATGAGCAGTTCTTC
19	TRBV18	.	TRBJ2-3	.	CASSPYLAEGVEGTDTQYF	TGTGCCAGCTCACCCTACTTAGCGGAGGGGGTTGAAGGCACAGATACGCAGTATTTT
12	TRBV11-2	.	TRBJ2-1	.	CASSLSGVAQFF	TGTGCCAGCAGCCTCTCCGGGGTCGCGCAGTTCTTC
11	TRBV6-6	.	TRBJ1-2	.	CAISALGGYTF	TGTGCCATTTCCGCCCTGGGTGGCTACACCTTC
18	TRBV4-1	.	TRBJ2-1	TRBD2	CASSQEEGRTSPYNEQFF	TGCGCCAGCAGCCAAGAGGAGGGAAGGACTAGCCCCTACAATGAGCAGTTCTTC
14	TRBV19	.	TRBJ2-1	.	CASSPGLSFGEQFF	TGTGCCAGTAGTCCCGGACTGTCGTTCGGAGAGCAGTTCTTC
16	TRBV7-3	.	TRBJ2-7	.	CASSFSRETATYEQYF	TGTGCCAGCAGCTTTTCTCGAGAGACAGCTACCTACGAGCAGTACTTC
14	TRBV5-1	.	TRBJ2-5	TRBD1	CASSSGQGGETQYF	TGCGCCAGCAGCTCAGGACAGGGTGGAGAGACCCAGTACTTC
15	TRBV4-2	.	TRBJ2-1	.	CASRSEGESHNEQFF	TGTGCCAGTAGATCGGAGGGGGAATCCCACAATGAGCAGTTCTTC
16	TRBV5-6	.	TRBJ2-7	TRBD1	CASSLPYRGRSYEQYF	TGTGCCAGCAGCTTGCCCTACAGGGGGCGCTCCTACGAGCAGTACTTC
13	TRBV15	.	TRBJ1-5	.	CATSRGTDQPQHF	TGTGCCACCAGCAGAGGGACCGATCAGCCCCAGCATTTT
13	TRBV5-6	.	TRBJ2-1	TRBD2	CASSLASGNEQFF	TGTGCCAGCAGCTTGGCTAGCGGTAATGAGCAGTTCTTC
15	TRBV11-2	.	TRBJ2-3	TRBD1	CASSLAGGGTDTQYF	TGTGCCAGCAGCTTAGCAGGGGGCGGCACAGATACGCAGTATTTT
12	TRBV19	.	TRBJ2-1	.	CASSSRGGEQFF	TGTGCCAGTAGTTCGAGAGGGGGTGAGCAGTTCTTC
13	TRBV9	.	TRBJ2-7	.	CASSVDRRDEQYF	TGTGCCAGCAGCGTCGACAGACGGGACGAGCAGTACTTC
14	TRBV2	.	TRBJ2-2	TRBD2	CASSHGLAAGELFF	TGTGCCAGCAGCCACGGACTAGCGGCCGGGGAGCTGTTTTTT
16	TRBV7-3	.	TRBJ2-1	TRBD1	CASSLSTWDRGNEQFF	TGTGCCAGCAGCTTATCAACCTGGGACAGGGGCAATGAGCAGTTCTTC
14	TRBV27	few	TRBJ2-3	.	CASSLSGPADTQYF	TGTGCCAGCAGTTTATCAGGGCCCGCAGATACGCAGTATTTT
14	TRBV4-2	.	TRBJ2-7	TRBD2	CASSFTGLADEQYF	TGTGCCAGCAGCTTTACGGGACTAGCGGACGAGCAGTACTTC
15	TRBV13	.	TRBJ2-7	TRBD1	CASSLGTGPTVWQYF	TGTGCCAGCAGCTTAGGGACAGGGCCCACGGTGTGGCAGTACTTC
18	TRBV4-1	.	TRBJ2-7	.	CASSQVLSGRDGVYEQYF	TGCGCCAGCAGCCAAGTCTTATCGGGGCGCGACGGCGTCTACGAGCAGTACTTC
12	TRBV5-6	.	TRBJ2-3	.	CASSLKRGTQYF	TGTGCCAGCAGCTTGAAACGGGGTACGCAGTATTTT
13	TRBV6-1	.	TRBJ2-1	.	CATVRDTYNEQFF	TGTGCCACCGTCCGGGACACCTACAATGAGCAGTTCTTC
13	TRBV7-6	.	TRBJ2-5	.	CASSTGLRETQYF	TGTGCCAGCAGCACAGGACTTCGGGAGACCCAGTACTTC
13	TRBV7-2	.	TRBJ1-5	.	CASNVLINQPQHF	TGTGCCAGCAACGTGCTAATAAATCAGCCCCAGCATTTT
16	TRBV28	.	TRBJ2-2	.	CASSPASDPNTGELFF	TGTGCCAGCAGTCCCGCCTCCGACCCGAACACCGGGGAGCTGTTTTTT
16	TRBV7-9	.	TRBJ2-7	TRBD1	CASSLGLDRGPDEQYF	TGTGCCAGCAGCTTAGGTTTGGACAGGGGGCCAGACGAGCAGTACTTC